A selection of T cell receptor beta chains follows, all from one sample in a study of blood T cell repertoires in COVID-19. Generated by immunoSEQ multiplex PCR, the TCRdb table keeps only in-frame clones and is missing some. In the table there are about 500,000 clones, approximately 88% of which are singletons. Sequenced input: peripheral blood. The receptors derive from a woman aged 45-59 years with COVID-19, enrolled during active disease. Both conserved end residues are part of each CDR3. Each record gives: J gene, V gene, D gene, clone size, CDR3 DNA, CDR3 protein. A D gene is named only where the DNA matches it firmly. Clone sizes are given selectively: once, few, many, or a class where the clone is expanded.

j_call: TRBJ1-4; v_call: TRBV5-4; d_call: -; clone_size: -; cdr3_nt: TGTGCCAGCAGCTTGGGACAGAATAATGAAAAACTGTTTTTT; cdr3_aa: CASSLGQNNEKLFF
j_call: TRBJ2-3; v_call: TRBV4-2; d_call: -; clone_size: -; cdr3_nt: TGTGCCAGCAGTCGGATTTCGAACTGGCAAGGGGTGACAGATACGCAGTATTTT; cdr3_aa: CASSRISNWQGVTDTQYF
j_call: TRBJ1-1; v_call: TRBV9; d_call: -; clone_size: -; cdr3_nt: TGTGCCAGCAGCGGGAGAGACAGCCAGAACACTGAAGCTTTCTTT; cdr3_aa: CASSGRDSQNTEAFF
j_call: TRBJ2-2; v_call: TRBV12-5; d_call: -; clone_size: -; cdr3_nt: TGTGCTAGTGGTTTGGAACCGGGAGGGGAGCTGTTTTTT; cdr3_aa: CASGLEPGGELFF
j_call: TRBJ1-4; v_call: TRBV2; d_call: -; clone_size: -; cdr3_nt: TGTGCCAGCAGTCACCCACCCGGTGTGGGGCCTAATGAAAAACTGTTTTTT; cdr3_aa: CASSHPPGVGPNEKLFF
j_call: TRBJ1-2; v_call: TRBV19; d_call: -; clone_size: -; cdr3_nt: TGTGCCAGTAGTATAGATGTACGGTACTATGGCTACACCTTC; cdr3_aa: CASSIDVRYYGYTF
j_call: TRBJ1-2; v_call: TRBV9; d_call: -; clone_size: once; cdr3_nt: TGTGCCAGCAGCGGGGAGTCCTACACCTTC; cdr3_aa: CASSGESYTF
j_call: TRBJ1-4; v_call: TRBV15; d_call: -; clone_size: -; cdr3_nt: TGTGCCACCAGACCCGACAGTAATGAAAAACTGTTTTTT; cdr3_aa: CATRPDSNEKLFF
j_call: TRBJ1-3; v_call: TRBV7-3; d_call: TRBD1; clone_size: -; cdr3_nt: TGTGCCAGCAGCCCAAGTGACAGGGCTGGAAACACCATATATTTT; cdr3_aa: CASSPSDRAGNTIYF
j_call: TRBJ1-2; v_call: TRBV5-1; d_call: TRBD1; clone_size: -; cdr3_nt: TGCGCCAGCAGCACGGGACAGGGAAGCTATGGCTACACCTTC; cdr3_aa: CASSTGQGSYGYTF
j_call: TRBJ1-1; v_call: TRBV24-1; d_call: -; clone_size: -; cdr3_nt: TGTGCCACCAGGGGAGGGGGTGGCCCTGAAGCTTTCTTT; cdr3_aa: CATRGGGGPEAFF
j_call: TRBJ1-6; v_call: TRBV30; d_call: -; clone_size: once; cdr3_nt: TGTGCCTGGAGTGTACTTCACGGGGAGACTTCACCCCTCCACTTT; cdr3_aa: CAWSVLHGETSPLHF
j_call: TRBJ2-7; v_call: TRBV30; d_call: -; clone_size: -; cdr3_nt: TGTGCCTGGAGTGGGGGGGGCTCACCCTACGAGCAGTACTTC; cdr3_aa: CAWSGGGSPYEQYF
j_call: TRBJ2-7; v_call: TRBV9; d_call: TRBD1; clone_size: -; cdr3_nt: TGTGCCAGCAGCGTCGGACAGGCGCCGACCTACGAGCAGTACTTC; cdr3_aa: CASSVGQAPTYEQYF
j_call: TRBJ2-2; v_call: TRBV7-3; d_call: TRBD1; clone_size: -; cdr3_nt: TGTGCCAGCACATTTGACAGGGGTAACACCGGGGAGCTGTTTTTT; cdr3_aa: CASTFDRGNTGELFF
j_call: TRBJ1-4; v_call: TRBV20-1; d_call: -; clone_size: -; cdr3_nt: TGCAGTTCGGGGACACCTGAAAAACTGTTTTTT; cdr3_aa: CSSGTPEKLFF
j_call: TRBJ1-3; v_call: TRBV7-8; d_call: -; clone_size: -; cdr3_nt: TGTGCCAGCAGCGCGGGGTCCGGAAACACCATATATTTT; cdr3_aa: CASSAGSGNTIYF
j_call: TRBJ2-7; v_call: TRBV4-2; d_call: -; clone_size: -; cdr3_nt: TGTGCCAGCAGCCAAGGCGGGGCCTACGAGCAGTACTTC; cdr3_aa: CASSQGGAYEQYF
j_call: TRBJ2-7; v_call: TRBV2; d_call: TRBD1; clone_size: -; cdr3_nt: TGTGCCAGCAGAGGCCTGACAGGGGGCGGCTACGAGCAGTACTTC; cdr3_aa: CASRGLTGGGYEQYF
j_call: TRBJ1-5; v_call: TRBV2; d_call: -; clone_size: once; cdr3_nt: TGTGCCAGCAGTGAAGAAGGAGGGGTGGGTCAGCCCCAGCATTTT; cdr3_aa: CASSEEGGVGQPQHF
j_call: TRBJ1-2; v_call: TRBV6-5; d_call: -; clone_size: -; cdr3_nt: TGTGCCAGCAGTTCCCGGGGCCGGGAGTATGGCTACACCTTC; cdr3_aa: CASSSRGREYGYTF
j_call: TRBJ2-1; v_call: TRBV5-8; d_call: -; clone_size: -; cdr3_nt: TGTGCCAGCAGCCTACCAGGGGGGTACTACAATGAGCAGTTCTTC; cdr3_aa: CASSLPGGYYNEQFF
j_call: TRBJ1-3; v_call: TRBV5-1; d_call: TRBD1; clone_size: -; cdr3_nt: TGCGCCAGCAGCGGACAGGGATCAGGAAACACCATATATTTT; cdr3_aa: CASSGQGSGNTIYF
j_call: TRBJ1-4; v_call: TRBV12-5; d_call: -; clone_size: -; cdr3_nt: TGTGCTAGTGGCCCCGGGGAGGAGGGTGAAAAACTGTTTTTT; cdr3_aa: CASGPGEEGEKLFF
j_call: TRBJ1-5; v_call: TRBV28; d_call: TRBD1; clone_size: -; cdr3_nt: TGTGCCAGCAGTTTAAGGGGGGTTAGACAGGGGATAGGCAATCAGCCCCAGCATTTT; cdr3_aa: CASSLRGVRQGIGNQPQHF
j_call: TRBJ2-3; v_call: TRBV30; d_call: TRBD1; clone_size: once; cdr3_nt: TGTGCCTGGGACCGAGGGGGCCGGCCAGATACGCAGTATTTT; cdr3_aa: CAWDRGGRPDTQYF
j_call: TRBJ1-2; v_call: TRBV10-2; d_call: -; clone_size: -; cdr3_nt: TGCGCCAGCAGTGTGGGGAGACTGGACTATGGCTACACCTTC; cdr3_aa: CASSVGRLDYGYTF
j_call: TRBJ2-1; v_call: TRBV11-2; d_call: -; clone_size: -; cdr3_nt: TGTGCCAGCAGCTTAGCACGCAGGACTAATGAGCAGTTCTTC; cdr3_aa: CASSLARRTNEQFF
j_call: TRBJ1-5; v_call: TRBV6-5; d_call: TRBD1; clone_size: -; cdr3_nt: TGTGCCAGCCGGAATGACAGGGAAGGTCAGCCCCAGCATTTT; cdr3_aa: CASRNDREGQPQHF
j_call: TRBJ1-6; v_call: TRBV5-1; d_call: -; clone_size: -; cdr3_nt: TGCGCCAGCAGCTTGACCTGGGGGGGGGATTCACCCCTCCACTTT; cdr3_aa: CASSLTWGGDSPLHF
j_call: TRBJ1-2; v_call: TRBV3-1/TRBV3-2; d_call: TRBD1; clone_size: -; cdr3_nt: TGTGCCAGCAGCCAAGAAGTATCCCCCCCCGACAGGGATGGCTACACCTTC; cdr3_aa: CASSQEVSPPDRDGYTF
j_call: TRBJ2-7; v_call: TRBV9; d_call: -; clone_size: -; cdr3_nt: TGTGCCAGCAGCGTAGACGGGACGGGGACTTGGGACTTC; cdr3_aa: CASSVDGTGTWDF
j_call: TRBJ2-1; v_call: TRBV5-4; d_call: TRBD2; clone_size: -; cdr3_nt: TGTGCCAGCAGCCATAGCGGGGGGGCGAGTTACAATGAGCAGTTCTTC; cdr3_aa: CASSHSGGASYNEQFF
j_call: TRBJ2-1; v_call: TRBV24-1; d_call: -; clone_size: -; cdr3_nt: TGTGCCACCAGTGATTCCGCGGGGGACACCCAGTTCTTC; cdr3_aa: CATSDSAGDTQFF
j_call: TRBJ2-1; v_call: TRBV7-8; d_call: TRBD2; clone_size: -; cdr3_nt: TGTGCCAGCGGATTCCGGACTAGCGGGGGGGCTTCCTACAATGAGCAGTTCTTC; cdr3_aa: CASGFRTSGGASYNEQFF
j_call: TRBJ2-5; v_call: TRBV30; d_call: TRBD2; clone_size: -; cdr3_nt: TGTGCCTGGCAAGAAGCGGGGGAGACCCAGTACTTC; cdr3_aa: CAWQEAGETQYF
j_call: TRBJ2-7; v_call: TRBV19; d_call: TRBD1; clone_size: -; cdr3_nt: TGTGCCAGTAGTATCCGACAGGGGGCGTACGAGCAGTACTTC; cdr3_aa: CASSIRQGAYEQYF
j_call: TRBJ1-2; v_call: TRBV5-5; d_call: -; clone_size: -; cdr3_nt: TGTGCCAGCAGCTTGGACATCGACTATGGCTACACCTTC; cdr3_aa: CASSLDIDYGYTF
j_call: TRBJ1-1; v_call: TRBV7-9; d_call: -; clone_size: -; cdr3_nt: TGTGCCAGCATAGGGGGGAGGGACACTGAAGCTTTCTTT; cdr3_aa: CASIGGRDTEAFF
j_call: TRBJ1-1; v_call: TRBV7-8; d_call: -; clone_size: -; cdr3_nt: TGTGCCAGCAGCTTACGGACTGAAGCTTTCTTT; cdr3_aa: CASSLRTEAFF
j_call: TRBJ1-3; v_call: TRBV30; d_call: -; clone_size: -; cdr3_nt: TGTGCCTGGAGTGTTGGCCAGGGAAACACCATATATTTT; cdr3_aa: CAWSVGQGNTIYF
j_call: TRBJ2-5; v_call: TRBV19; d_call: TRBD2; clone_size: -; cdr3_nt: TGTGCCAGTAGTCTCCCCGGGACTAGCGGGGGGAAGACCCAGTACTTC; cdr3_aa: CASSLPGTSGGKTQYF